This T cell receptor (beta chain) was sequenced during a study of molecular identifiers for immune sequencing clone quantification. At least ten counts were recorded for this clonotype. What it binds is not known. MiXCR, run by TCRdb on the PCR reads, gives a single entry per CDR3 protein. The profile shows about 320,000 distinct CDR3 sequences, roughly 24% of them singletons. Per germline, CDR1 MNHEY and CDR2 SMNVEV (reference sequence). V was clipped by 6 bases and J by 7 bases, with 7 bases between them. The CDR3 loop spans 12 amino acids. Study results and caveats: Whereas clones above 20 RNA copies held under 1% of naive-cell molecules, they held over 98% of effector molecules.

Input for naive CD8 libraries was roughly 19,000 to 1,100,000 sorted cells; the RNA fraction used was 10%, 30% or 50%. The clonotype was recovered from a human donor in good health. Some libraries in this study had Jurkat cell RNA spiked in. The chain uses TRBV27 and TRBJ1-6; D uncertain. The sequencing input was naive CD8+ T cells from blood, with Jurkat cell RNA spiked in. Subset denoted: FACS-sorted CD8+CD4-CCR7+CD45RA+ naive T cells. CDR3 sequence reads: CASSPTNSPLHF. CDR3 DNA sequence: TGTGCCAGCAGCCCTACCAATTCACCCCTCCACTTT.